This T cell receptor (beta chain) was observed in a study of T cell repertoires in cytomegalovirus infection. Trimming cost V 0 bases and J 10 bases, with 16 bases left between them. CDR3 length: 15 amino acids. Germline assignment: CDR1 SGHDN and CDR2 FVKESK. In TCRdb, the reads were re-called with MiXCR into one record per CDR3 protein. The sample includes roughly 190,000 distinct CDR3 sequences, less than 9.5% of them seen just once. The sequenced sample was PBMCs. This receptor was taken from a human donor in good health (CMV status not recorded). Some clones in this sample may be carry-over from other donors' samples. V usage is TRBV14 and J usage is TRBJ2-1, with a tentative D call TRBD2 (5 bases). In DNA form, the CDR3 reads TGTGCCAGCAGCCAAGATATGGTGACTCCGGGAGAGCAGTTCTTC. Amino acid sequence: CASSQDMVTPGEQFF.